Following are 25 T cell receptor beta chains from one sample sequenced in a study of Ad26.COV2.S vaccination and SARS-CoV-2 variants. Only in-frame clones appear in the TCRdb table, and some are missing; sequencing was by immunoSEQ multiplex PCR. The sample consists of about 350,000 clones, 85% of them appearing once. Treatment: 15 to 20 received Ad26.COV2.S at low or high dose, single or two shots; several received placebo; per-sample allocation not given. Day 63 after the first vaccine or placebo injection was the time point for sampling. The material was peripheral blood, obtained in a trial of Ad26.COV2.S vaccine versus placebo. These receptors came from a person aged 18-60 years who received the Ad26.COV2.S COVID-19 vaccine or a placebo.

This clone occurred once. The chain uses TRBV7-9 and TRBJ2-1; TRBD2 matches 12 bases. CDR1 and CDR2 (germline): SEHNR, FQNEAQ (reference sequence). The trim removed 0 bases at V and 7 bases at J, leaving 7 bases unmatched. This CDR3 is built from 17 residues. The DNA of the CDR3 is TGTGCCAGCAGCTTAGCGCAGGAGACTAGCGGGAGTAATGAGCAGTTCTTC. Its protein is CASSLAQETSGSNEQFF. The entire variable domain, with the rest obtained from reference TRBV7-9 and TRBJ2-1, is as follows: DTGVSQNPRHKITKRGQNVTFRCDPISEHNRLYWYRQTLGQGPEFLTYFQNEAQLEKSRLLSDRFSAERPKGSFSTLEIQRTEQGDSAMYLCASSLAQETSGSNEQFFGPGTRLTVL.

The gene calls are TRBV7-2 and TRBJ2-1; unclear D gene. Germline V lookup: CDR1 SGHTA, CDR2 FQGNSA. The CDR3 is 13 residues long. The V gene lost 5 bases and the J gene lost 0 bases, with 5 bases spanning the gap. In DNA form, the CDR3 reads TGTGCCAGCAGCCCTAGCTCCTACAATGAGCAGTTCTTC. It is translated as CASSPSSYNEQFF.

The chain is built from TRBV18 and TRBJ1-5, with no clear D. Germline V lookup: CDR1 KGHSH, CDR2 LQKENI. The CDR3 extends over 15 amino acids. V was pared by 2 bases and J by 7 bases, with 15 bases between. The CDR3 DNA reads TGTGCCAGCTCACCAATAGGGCGAATGGGACAGCCCCAGCATTTT. Protein sequence: CASSPIGRMGQPQHF.

The chain links TRBV5-1 to TRBJ1-1, with D perhaps matching TRBD1 (6 bases). V shed 1 base and J shed 0 bases, with 16 bases lying between them. The CDR3 is 17 residues long. CDR1 and CDR2 from the germline V gene are SGHRS and YFSETQ. The CDR3 spells CASSLKDPGHMNTEAFF. CDR3 DNA: TGCGCCAGCAGCTTGAAAGACCCGGGACATATGAACACTGAAGCTTTCTTT.

This rearrangement joins TRBV5-4 to TRBJ1-1; TRBD1 agrees at 7 bases. The CDR3 has 14 residues. Germline CDR1 is SGHNT and CDR2 is YYREEE (reference sequence). V trimming: 4 bases; J trimming: 4 bases; junction bases outside the gene matches: 7. CDR3 residues: CASSGTGDRTEAFF. DNA for the CDR3: TGTGCCAGCAGCGGCACAGGGGATCGCACTGAAGCTTTCTTT.

This clone has more than one count but fewer than ten. Other DNA variants within this sample encode the same CDR3. The gene calls are TRBV18 and TRBJ2-7; 9 nucleotides match TRBD1. Germline V gives CDR1 KGHSH, CDR2 LQKENI. The V and J ends lost 0 bases and 4 bases, in that order; junction bases with no gene match: 1. The CDR3 has 14 residues. The CDR3 sequence is CASSPPGQGYEQYF. CDR3 bases: TGTGCCAGCTCACCACCGGGACAGGGATACGAGCAGTACTTC.

The table lists this clone with a few counts. The V gene is TRBV5-8, the J gene TRBJ2-1, with D possibly being TRBD1 (5 bases). Per the germline V gene, CDR1 is SGHTS and CDR2 is YDEGEE. V lost 5 bases and J 6 bases, leaving 18 bases between the germline ends. CDR3 size: 15 residues. Here the CDR3 reads CASRPAGMSFNEQFF. CDR3 DNA: TGTGCCAGCAGACCCGCAGGGATGTCTTTCAATGAGCAGTTCTTC.

The V gene is TRBV27, the J gene TRBJ2-1; 8 bases align to TRBD1. The CDR3 length is 13 residues. Germline V lookup: CDR1 MNHEY, CDR2 SMNVEV (reference sequence). V was clipped by 9 bases and J by 8 bases; unmatched bases: 9. This CDR3 reads CASKRQGSDEQFF. CDR3 nucleotide sequence: TGTGCCAGTAAGAGACAGGGGAGCGATGAGCAGTTCTTC.

The chain joins TRBV28 to TRBJ2-7; D perhaps matches TRBD2 (5 bases). The CDR3 is 15 amino acids. Trimming cost V 2 bases and J 2 bases, with 13 bases left between them. CDR1 MDHEN and CDR2 SYDVKM come from the germline V gene. DNA of the CDR3: TGTGCCAGCAGTTTAATGCGAGGGCTCGCCTACGAGCAGTACTTC. Translated: CASSLMRGLAYEQYF.

The V gene is TRBV4-1, the J gene TRBJ1-4; D is possibly TRBD1 (5 bases). There are 15 residues in the CDR3. Trimming pared 5 bases from V and 6 bases from J, leaving 16 bases between. Germline V gene data show CDR1 as MGHRA and CDR2 as YSYEKL. The CDR3 region is CASSKGVGTYEKLFF. The CDR3 DNA reads TGCGCCAGCAGCAAAGGGGTGGGCACATATGAAAAACTGTTTTTT.

The chain joins TRBV4-1 to TRBJ2-1; 8 nucleotides agree with TRBD2. The CDR3 has 15 residues. After removal of 1 base from V and 4 bases from J, the junction contained 3 bases not matched to a gene. Germline-derived CDR1 and CDR2 are MGHRA and YSYEKL. CDR3 sequence (DNA): TGCGCCAGCAGCCAAGTAGGACTAGCTTACAATGAGCAGTTCTTC. Translated: CASSQVGLAYNEQFF.

The V call is TRBV27, the J call TRBJ2-5, with 8 bases identical to TRBD1. The CDR3 runs 13 residues. With V trimmed by 7 bases and J by 9 bases, 10 bases remained unmatched. From germline, CDR1 is MNHEY and CDR2 SMNVEV (reference sequence). CDR3 sequence reads: CASKDRVYWAQYF. Written as DNA, the CDR3 is TGTGCCAGCAAGGACAGGGTCTATTGGGCCCAGTACTTC.

The chain uses TRBV4-3 and TRBJ2-5, with TRBD2 matching over 10 bases. CDR3 size: 15 residues. The V segment lost 4 bases and the J segment 5 bases; nucleotides outside the gene matches: 7. Germline V gene lookup returns CDR1 LGHNA and CDR2 YSLEER. The CDR3 protein is CASSRWLAGEETQYF. The CDR3 bases are TGCGCCAGCAGCCGCTGGCTAGCGGGAGAGGAGACCCAGTACTTC.

V and J are TRBV27 and TRBJ1-2, with 8 nucleotides matching TRBD1. Trimming cost V 3 bases and J 8 bases; bases outside gene matches: 8. This CDR3 is built from 14 residues. Germline V lookup: CDR1 MNHEY, CDR2 SMNVEV (reference sequence). The CDR3 sequence is CASSLWQGAGGYTF. The CDR3 bases are TGTGCCAGCAGTTTGTGGCAGGGGGCGGGCGGCTACACCTTC.

This chain joins TRBV3-1 (or the pseudogene TRBV3-2) and TRBJ1-6; 7 positions agree with TRBD1. Germline-derived CDR1 and CDR2 are LGHDT and YNNKEL (reference sequence). This CDR3 comprises 17 residues. V lost 0 bases, J lost 7 bases, and 9 bases stayed unmatched. CDR3 loop: CASSQDGRGKRNSPLHF. The CDR3 bases are TGTGCCAGCAGCCAAGATGGCAGGGGGAAGCGGAATTCACCCCTCCACTTT.

The V call is TRBV3-1 (or the pseudogene TRBV3-2), the J call TRBJ1-4, with D maybe TRBD1 (5 bases). CDR1 LGHDT and CDR2 YNNKEL come from the germline V gene (reference sequence). This CDR3 comprises 13 residues. Trimming stripped 6 bases from V and 10 bases from J, with 15 bases between. CDR3 residues: CASRPDSIGKLFF. The CDR3 DNA reads TGTGCCAGCAGACCAGACAGTATCGGAAAACTGTTTTTT.

The rearrangement links TRBV7-2 to TRBJ2-1; TRBD2 matches 13 bases. J was trimmed by 4 bases and V by 2 bases; bases with no gene match: 2. This CDR3 is built from 16 residues. Per the germline V gene, CDR1 is SGHTA and CDR2 is FQGNSA. The CDR3 region has the DNA TGTGCCAGCAGCTTAACTAGCGGGGGGGATTACAATGAGCAGTTCTTC. Translating gives CASSLTSGGDYNEQFF.

Only a few counts were recorded for this clone. The chain links TRBV29-1 to TRBJ2-4; possible D gene TRBD2, 5 bases. The CDR3 loop spans 10 amino acids. Trimming stripped 4 bases from V and 14 bases from J, with 12 bases between. CDR1 and CDR2 (germline): SQVTM, ANQGSEA. CDR3 sequence reads: CSVGELAKYF. CDR3 bases: TGCAGCGTTGGGGAGTTAGCTAAGTACTTC.

This clone has more than one count but fewer than ten. CDR3 nucleotides: TGTGCCAGCAGTTTACAGGACACTGAAGCTTTCTTT. This encodes CASSLQDTEAFF. J is TRBJ1-1 and V is TRBV12-3 or TRBV12-4; D call uncertain. This CDR3 has 12 amino acids. Trimming removed 2 bases at V and 3 bases at J, with 4 bases between.

The chain joins TRBV19 to TRBJ2-7; 10 bases align to TRBD1. Germline V gene sequence: CDR1 LNHDA, CDR2 SQIVND (reference sequence). Germline trimming cut 4 bases from V and 6 bases from J; bases unmatched to any gene: 6. The CDR3 is 14 amino acids. The CDR3 protein is CASSSRDRGPEQYF. CDR3 DNA sequence: TGTGCCAGTAGTAGCCGGGACAGGGGTCCCGAGCAGTACTTC.

The chain links TRBV7-9 to TRBJ2-5; D not resolved. CDR1 is SEHNR and CDR2 is FQNEAQ in the germline V gene (reference sequence). The CDR3 runs 14 residues. Deletions cut 5 bases from V and 7 bases from J, with 17 bases between. The CDR3 reads CASSMTRPAGTQYF. DNA for the CDR3: TGTGCCAGCAGCATGACCCGGCCTGCAGGGACCCAGTACTTC.

The chain uses TRBV20-1 and TRBJ2-1; 10 bases are shared with TRBD2. Germline V CDR1 and CDR2: DFQATT, SNEGSKA (reference sequence). With 5 bases clipped from V and 10 bases from J, the junction kept 2 bases outside the gene matches. There are 11 residues in the CDR3. Here the CDR3 DNA reads TGCAGTGCTTATAGCGGGAGGGAGCAGTTCTTC. It codes for CSAYSGREQFF.

The gene calls are TRBV28 and TRBJ1-3, with a possible D match to TRBD1 (6 bases). Trimming took off 5 bases at V and 2 bases at J, with 16 bases between the two ends. The CDR3 runs to 16 residues. CDR1 is MDHEN and CDR2 is SYDVKM in the germline V gene. CDR3 region: CASSTHREVAGNTIYF. The CDR3 region has the DNA TGTGCCAGCAGTACCCACAGGGAAGTAGCTGGAAACACCATATATTTT.

The chain couples TRBV6-5 to TRBJ2-5; D assignment may be TRBD1 or TRBD2 (5 bases each). Looked up from germline, CDR1 is MNHEY and CDR2 is SVGAGI. The CDR3 loop spans 14 amino acids. Trimming left V 2 bases short and J 5 bases short, with 12 bases between. The chain's CDR3 is CASSYEGIIETQYF. The CDR3 bases are TGTGCCAGCAGTTACGAGGGGATCATCGAGACCCAGTACTTC.

The chain uses TRBV6-6 and TRBJ2-7; 11 bases line up with TRBD2. The V and J ends lost 4 bases and 6 bases, in that order; junction bases with no gene match: 5. Germline assignment: CDR1 MNHNY and CDR2 SVGAGI (reference sequence). This CDR3 spans 14 amino acids. The CDR3 coding sequence is TGTGCCAGCAGTTTTACTAGCGGGAGTACCGAGCAGTACTTC. It is translated as CASSFTSGSTEQYF.